The clone carrying this TCR beta chain has a handful of counts. CDR3 size: 17 residues. With V trimmed by 3 bases and J by 7 bases, 13 bases remained unmatched. Per germline, CDR1 SGHVS and CDR2 FQNEAQ. This sample is drawn from a study of radiotherapy plus CTLA-4 blockade in lung cancer. The table came from immunoSEQ multiplex PCR; TCRdb's copy has only in-frame clones and leaves some out. Among about 97,000 clones listed, about four fifths were seen once. This TCR derives from a human donor with non-small cell lung cancer who had a partial response to radiotherapy plus ipilimumab. Some clones in this sample may be carry-over from other donors' samples. The sequencing here drew on peripheral blood, taken from a patient treated with radiotherapy plus ipilimumab. This rearrangement joins TRBV7-8 to TRBJ1-4; the match to TRBD1 covers 8 bases. The CDR3 DNA follows: TGTGCCAGCAGCTTCGCACGGACAGGGTTTATTCGTGAAAAACTGTTTTTT. It yields the protein CASSFARTGFIREKLFF.